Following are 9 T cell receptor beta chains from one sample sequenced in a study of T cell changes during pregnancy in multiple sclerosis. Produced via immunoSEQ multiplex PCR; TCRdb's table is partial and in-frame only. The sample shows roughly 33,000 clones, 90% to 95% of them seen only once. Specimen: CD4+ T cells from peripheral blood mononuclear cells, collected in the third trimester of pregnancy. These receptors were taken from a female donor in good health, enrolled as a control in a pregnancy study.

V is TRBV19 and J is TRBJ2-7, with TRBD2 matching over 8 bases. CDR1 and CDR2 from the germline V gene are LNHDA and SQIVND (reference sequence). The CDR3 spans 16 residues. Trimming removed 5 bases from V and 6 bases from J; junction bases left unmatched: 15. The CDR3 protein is CASSPPGEREGGEQYF. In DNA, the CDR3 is TGTGCCAGTAGTCCCCCAGGGGAACGGGAGGGTGGCGAGCAGTACTTC.

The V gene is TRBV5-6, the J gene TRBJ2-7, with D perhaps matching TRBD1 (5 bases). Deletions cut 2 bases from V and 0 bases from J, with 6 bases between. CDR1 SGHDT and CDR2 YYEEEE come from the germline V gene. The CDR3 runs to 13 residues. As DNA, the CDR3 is TGTGCCAGCAGCTTCCAGGGCTCCTACGAGCAGTACTTC. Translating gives CASSFQGSYEQYF. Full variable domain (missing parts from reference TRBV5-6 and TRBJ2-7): DAGVTQSPTHLIKTRGQQVTLRCSPKSGHDTVSWYQQALGQGPQFIFQYYEEEERQRGNFPDRFSGHQFPNYSSELNVNALLLGDSALYLCASSFQGSYEQYFGPGTRLTVT.

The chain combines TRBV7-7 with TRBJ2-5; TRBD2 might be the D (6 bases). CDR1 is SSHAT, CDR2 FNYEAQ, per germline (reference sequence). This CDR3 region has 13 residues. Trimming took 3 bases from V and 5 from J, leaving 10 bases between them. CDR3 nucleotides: TGTGCCAGCAGCTTTTCTCTAGCGGAGACCCAGTACTTC. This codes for CASSFSLAETQYF. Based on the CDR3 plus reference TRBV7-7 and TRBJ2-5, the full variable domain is GAGVSQSPRYKVTKRGQDVTLRCDPISSHATLYWYQQALGQGPEFLTYFNYEAQPDKSGLPSDRFSAERPEGSISTLTIQRTEQRDSAMYRCASSFSLAETQYFGPGTRLLVL.

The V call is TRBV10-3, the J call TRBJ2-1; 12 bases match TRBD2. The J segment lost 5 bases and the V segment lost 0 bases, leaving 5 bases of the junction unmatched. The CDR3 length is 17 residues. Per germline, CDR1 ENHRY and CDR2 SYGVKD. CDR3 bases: TGTGCCATCAGTGAGTCGAAGGGGACTAGCGGGCACAATGAGCAGTTCTTC. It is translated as CAISESKGTSGHNEQFF.

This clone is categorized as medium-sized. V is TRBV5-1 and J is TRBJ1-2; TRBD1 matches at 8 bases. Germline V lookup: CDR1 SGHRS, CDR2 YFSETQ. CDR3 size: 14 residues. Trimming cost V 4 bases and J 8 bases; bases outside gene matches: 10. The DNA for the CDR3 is TGCGCCAGCAGCGAGGCTGGACAGGGCGAAGGCTACACCTTC. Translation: CASSEAGQGEGYTF.

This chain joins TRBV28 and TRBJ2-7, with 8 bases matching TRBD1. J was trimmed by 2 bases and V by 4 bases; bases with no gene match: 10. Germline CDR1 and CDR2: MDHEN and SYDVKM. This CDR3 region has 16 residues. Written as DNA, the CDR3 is TGTGCCAGCAGTTCCCGAGTGTGGACAGGGACCTACGAGCAGTACTTC. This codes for CASSSRVWTGTYEQYF.

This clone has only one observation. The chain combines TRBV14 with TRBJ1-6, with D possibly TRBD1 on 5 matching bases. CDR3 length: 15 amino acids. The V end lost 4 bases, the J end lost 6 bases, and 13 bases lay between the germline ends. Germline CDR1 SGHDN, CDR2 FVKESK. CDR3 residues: CASSPLGGGNSPLHF. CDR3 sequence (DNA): TGTGCCAGCAGCCCGTTGGGGGGGGGTAATTCACCCCTCCACTTT.

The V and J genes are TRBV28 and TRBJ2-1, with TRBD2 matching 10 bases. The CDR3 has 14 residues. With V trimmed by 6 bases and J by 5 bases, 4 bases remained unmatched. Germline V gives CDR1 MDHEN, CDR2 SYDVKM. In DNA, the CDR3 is TGTGCCAGCAGAGCGGGGGGGGTCAACAATGAGCAGTTCTTC. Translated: CASRAGGVNNEQFF.

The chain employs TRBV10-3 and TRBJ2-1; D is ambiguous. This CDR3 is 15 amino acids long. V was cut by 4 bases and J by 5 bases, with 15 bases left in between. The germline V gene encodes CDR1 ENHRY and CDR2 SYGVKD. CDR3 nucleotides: TGTGCCATCAGTGCTTTCGAGCGAGTCGACAATGAGCAGTTCTTC. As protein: CAISAFERVDNEQFF.